These 24 T cell receptor beta chains share one sample of origin, sequenced in a study of blood T cell repertoires in COVID-19. Assay: immunoSEQ multiplex PCR; the TCRdb copy retains only in-frame clones and omits some. The profile shows 150,000 to 180,000 clones, around 84% of them singletons. The sequenced sample was peripheral blood. The source of these receptors is a man aged 80 or over with acute or convalescent COVID-19.

The CDR3 protein is CASSLGGQGSYEQYV. The DNA for the CDR3 is TGTGCCAGCAGTTTAGGGGGACAGGGTTCCTACGAGCAGTACGTC. This chain uses TRBV28 with TRBJ2-7, with 9 positions matching TRBD1. The CDR3 extends over 15 amino acids. The trim removed 2 bases at V and 1 base at J, leaving 3 bases unmatched. Germline loops: CDR1 MDHEN, CDR2 SYDVKM.

This rearrangement joins TRBV19 to TRBJ2-3, with 11 bases aligning to TRBD2. J lost 4 bases, V lost 5 bases, and 11 bases had no gene match. The CDR3 spans 17 residues. Germline values: CDR1 LNHDA, CDR2 SQIVND (reference sequence). In DNA form, the CDR3 reads TGTGCCAGTAGTTACCCCTCGACTAGCGGGGCGGCAGATACGCAGTATTTT. This sequence encodes CASSYPSTSGAADTQYF.

V usage is TRBV21-1 and J usage is TRBJ2-3; TRBD1, the table's D call, was not compared with the DNA. TRBV21-1 is described as a pseudogene. The CDR3 runs 18 residues. CDR3 residues: CASRTTGSGHCITDTQYF. DNA for the CDR3: TGTGCCAGCAGGACAACGGGTTCCGGACACTGCATCACAGATACGCAGTATTTT.

The V gene is TRBV5-8, the J gene TRBJ1-5, with D unclear. Germline CDR1 reads SGHTS; CDR2 reads YDEGEE. The CDR3 runs to 18 residues. V was cut by 0 bases and J by 4 bases, with 20 bases left in between. CDR3 residues: CASSLESRRTDRNQPQHF. For the CDR3, the DNA is TGTGCCAGCAGCTTGGAATCTAGAAGGACTGATAGAAATCAGCCCCAGCATTTT.

This rearrangement joins TRBV7-3 to TRBJ2-7, with 9 bases fitting TRBD1. V dropped 0 bases and J dropped 5; count of bases not matched to a gene: 5. Germline V CDR1 and CDR2: SGHTA, FQGTGA. This CDR3 spans 15 amino acids. The CDR3 spells CASSLTGQGFNEQYF. CDR3 nucleotide sequence: TGTGCCAGCAGCTTAACGGGACAGGGATTCAACGAGCAGTACTTC.

The chain links TRBV19 to TRBJ1-1; no reliable D call. CDR1 and CDR2 (germline): LNHDA, SQIVND (reference sequence). The CDR3 consists of 12 residues. V lost 1 base, J lost 10 bases, and 10 bases lay in between. The CDR3 DNA sequence: TGTGCCAGTAGTATAGTAGAGGGAGGAGCTTTCTTT. Its protein is CASSIVEGGAFF.

The gene calls are TRBV2 and TRBJ2-3, with 8 bases lining up with TRBD2. J was trimmed by 2 bases and V by 8 bases; bases with no gene match: 9. This CDR3 is 15 amino acids long. Germline V gene sequence: CDR1 SNHLY, CDR2 FYNNEI. CDR3 nucleotide sequence: TGTGCCAGCGGGGGGAGCGGGGGCCCCACAGATACGCAGTATTTT. Protein: CASGGSGGPTDTQYF.

The CDR3 loop is CASSLARMNTEAFF. The CDR3 DNA follows: TGTGCCAGCAGCTTAGCCAGAATGAACACTGAAGCTTTCTTT. The rearrangement links TRBV11-2 to TRBJ1-1; D not resolved. CDR3 length: 14 residues. V was shortened by 1 base and J by 0 bases, with 6 bases between the two germline ends. Germline values: CDR1 SGHAT, CDR2 FQNNGV.

The gene calls are TRBV7-2 and TRBJ1-2; no clear D. Germline V CDR1 and CDR2: SGHTA, FQGNSA. V gave up 0 bases and J gave up 8 bases, with 7 bases separating them. This CDR3 is 12 amino acids long. The CDR3 loop reads CASSLAAGGYTF. The CDR3, as DNA: TGTGCCAGCAGCTTAGCGGCGGGGGGCTACACCTTC.

The chain combines TRBV28 with TRBJ1-2; possible D gene TRBD1, 6 bases. Trimming took off 7 bases at V and 5 bases at J, with 17 bases between the two ends. This CDR3 is 14 amino acids long. From germline, CDR1 is MDHEN and CDR2 SYDVKM. The CDR3 region is CASTGDTVSYGYTF. The CDR3 bases are TGTGCCAGCACAGGGGACACTGTTTCTTATGGCTACACCTTC.

The J gene is TRBJ2-7, the V gene TRBV6-5; TRBD2 agrees at 7 bases. Germline V lookup: CDR1 MNHEY, CDR2 SVGAGI. The CDR3 loop spans 15 amino acids. V lost 5 bases to trimming and J lost 3 bases; unmatched junction nucleotides: 10. This CDR3 reads CASSPVAGVVYEQYF. The CDR3 nucleotides are TGTGCCAGCAGTCCGGTTGCGGGGGTCGTCTACGAGCAGTACTTC.

This clone showed up just a few times. The chain combines TRBV10-1 with TRBJ2-5; D is unclear. Trimming took 3 bases from V and 0 from J, leaving 8 bases between them. The CDR3 is 14 amino acids. Germline V CDR1 and CDR2: WNHNN, SYGVQD (reference sequence). CDR3 sequence (DNA): TGCGCCAGCAGTGATAGCACATACCAAGAGACCCAGTACTTC. Amino acids: CASSDSTYQETQYF.

As for this clone: A read error may produce the germline difference seen at one junction end. The rearrangement links TRBV5-1 to TRBJ1-5; a possible D gene is TRBD1 (5 bases). This CDR3 is 19 amino acids long. Germline values: CDR1 SGHRS, CDR2 YFSETQ. The CDR3: CASSLLPGDSPISDQPQHF. In nucleotides, the CDR3 is TGCGCCAGCAGCTTGCTTCCCGGGGACTCCCCCATTAGCGATCAGCCCCAGCATTTT. The complete variable domain, with remaining parts taken from reference TRBV5-1 and TRBJ1-5, reads KAGVTQTPRYLIKTRGQQVTLSCSPISGHRSVSWYQQTPGQGLQFLFEYFSETQRNKGNFPGRFSGRQFSNSRSEMNVSTLELGDSALYLCASSLLPGDSPISDQPQHFGDGTRLSIL.

The chain recombines TRBV19 with TRBJ2-3; D is ambiguous. This CDR3 is built from 12 residues. Germline V gives CDR1 LNHDA, CDR2 SQIVND (reference sequence). V shed 3 bases and J shed 5 bases, with 6 bases lying between them. This chain's CDR3 is CASSIPGDTQYF. CDR3 sequence (DNA): TGTGCCAGTAGTATCCCGGGAGATACGCAGTATTTT.

This rearrangement joins TRBV9 to TRBJ2-7; TRBD1 might be the D (6 bases). CDR3 length: 12 amino acids. CDR1 is SGDLS, CDR2 YYNGEE, per germline. V lost 3 bases, J lost 6 bases, and 10 bases lay in between. For the CDR3, the DNA is TGTGCCAGCAGCGGTTCCAGGGGCGAGCAGTACTTC. Its translation: CASSGSRGEQYF.

The chain couples TRBV10-3 to TRBJ1-5; D may be TRBD1 (6 bases). The CDR3 sequence is 15 residues long. V lost 6 bases and J lost 3, with 15 bases in between. Germline V lookup: CDR1 ENHRY, CDR2 SYGVKD. The CDR3 nucleotides read TGTGCCATCAGGGATTCGGACAGCACCAATCAGCCCCAGCATTTT. Translation gives CAIRDSDSTNQPQHF.

CDR3 residues: CASSSRGTGASETQYF. For the CDR3, the DNA is TGTGCCAGTAGCAGCCGGGGGACAGGGGCTTCAGAGACCCAGTACTTC. V gene TRBV19 combines with J gene TRBJ2-5; 10 nucleotides agree with TRBD1. With 6 bases clipped from V and 4 bases from J, the junction kept 11 bases outside the gene matches. Germline V lookup: CDR1 LNHDA, CDR2 SQIVND (reference sequence). CDR3 length equals 16 residues. Complete variable domain (other parts from reference TRBV19 and TRBJ2-5): DGGITQSPKYLFRKEGQNVTLSCEQNLNHDAMYWYRQDPGQGLRLIYYSQIVNDFQKGDIAEGYSVSREKKESFPLTVTSAQKNPTAFYLCASSSRGTGASETQYFGPGTRLLVL.

The chain is built from TRBV28 and TRBJ2-3; 9 nucleotides match TRBD2. The CDR3 consists of 13 residues. Germline CDR1 is MDHEN and CDR2 is SYDVKM. Unmatched junction bases numbered 7, after V lost 7 bases and J lost 8 bases. DNA for the CDR3: TGTGCCAGCAAGGCGGGGGGGCCGGCTACGCAGTATTTT. It translates to CASKAGGPATQYF.

This clone came up once. This rearrangement joins TRBV13 to TRBJ2-5, with D tentatively TRBD2 (5 bases). The CDR3 length is 12 residues. In germline, CDR1 is PRHDT, CDR2 FYEKMQ (reference sequence). Trimming cost V 5 bases and J 3 bases, with 7 bases left between them. CDR3 loop: CASSQTKETQYF. The CDR3 bases are TGTGCCAGCAGCCAGACTAAAGAGACCCAGTACTTC.

The chain employs TRBV15 and TRBJ1-5, with 8 nucleotides matching TRBD1. V trimming: 4 bases; J trimming: 0 bases; junction bases outside the gene matches: 20. This CDR3 has 21 residues. CDR1 and CDR2 from the germline V gene are LNHNV and YYDKDF (reference sequence). The CDR3 loop reads CATSNRGAGGTGPYSNQPQHF. CDR3 DNA sequence: TGTGCCACCAGCAACCGCGGGGCAGGGGGCACGGGCCCTTATAGCAATCAGCCCCAGCATTTT.

V gene TRBV28 combines with J gene TRBJ1-4; the D gene is possibly TRBD1 (5 bases). This CDR3 has 14 amino acids. Germline V CDR1 and CDR2: MDHEN, SYDVKM. Trimming removed 2 bases at V and 4 bases at J, with 8 bases between. In DNA, the CDR3 is TGTGCCAGCAGTTTAATGGGGGGTAATGAAAAACTGTTTTTT. It specifies CASSLMGGNEKLFF. Full variable domain (outside the CDR3, taken from reference TRBV28 and TRBJ1-4): DVKVTQSSRYLVKRTGEKVFLECVQDMDHENMFWYRQDPGLGLRLIYFSYDVKMKEKGDIPEGYSVSREKKERFSLILESASTNQTSMYLCASSLMGGNEKLFFGSGTQLSVL.

J is TRBJ2-1 and V is TRBV5-6; 9 nucleotides match TRBD1. Germline trimming cut 2 bases from V and 10 bases from J; bases unmatched to any gene: 10. Germline lookup yields CDR1 SGHDT and CDR2 YYEEEE. CDR3 size: 15 residues. The CDR3 is CASSFLGQGRQEQFF. CDR3 sequence (DNA): TGTGCCAGCAGCTTTTTGGGACAGGGACGTCAAGAGCAGTTCTTC.

The chain has TRBV19 and TRBJ1-3, with D perhaps matching TRBD1 (5 bases). The germline CDR1 and CDR2 sequences are LNHDA and SQIVND (reference sequence). Trimming shortened V by 11 bases and J by 0 bases, and 8 bases separated the two germline ends. The CDR3 is 12 residues long. CDR3 DNA: TGTGCCGCTAGGGGCTCTGGAAACACCATATATTTT. Translation: CAARGSGNTIYF.

The genes are TRBV9 and TRBJ2-5, with 10 bases lining up with TRBD1. CDR3 length: 18 residues. CDR1 and CDR2 from the germline V gene are SGDLS and YYNGEE. V shed 0 bases, J shed 2 bases, and the junction held 10 bases outside the gene matches. The CDR3 protein is CASSVEKGTGDAQETQYF. The CDR3 DNA is TGTGCCAGCAGCGTAGAAAAAGGGACAGGGGACGCACAAGAGACCCAGTACTTC.